The clone carrying this T cell receptor (beta chain) showed up just a few times. As yet, its antigen is unknown. The source of the sample is a study of T-cell memory formation after mild COVID-19. General study points: There were some responding clones in pre-infection memory, which suggested that cross-reactive memory had joined. CD4+ contracting clones were mainly CM and EM; CD8+ ones, EMRA.

Germline loops: CDR1 SGHTA, CDR2 FQGNSA. The V end was cut by 3 bases, the J end by 8 bases, with 5 bases between. There are 11 residues in the CDR3. TCRdb recomputed calls from the 5' RACE reads with MiXCR, one row per CDR3 protein. The sample includes a few hundred thousand distinct CDR3 sequences, over 9.5% seen only once; the top ten take roughly 3%. The V gene is TRBV7-2, the J gene TRBJ2-1, with D unresolved. This sequence originates from a man between 18 and 35 years old who had mild COVID-19 (a few samples of this study predate the infection). Cell type and time point are not known. The sample taken for sequencing was PBMCs or a T cell subset sorted from them (not recorded which). In nucleotides, the CDR3 is TGTGCCAGCAGCTTCGTATATGAGCAGTTCTTC. Translated: CASSFVYEQFF. The variable domain in full, completed from reference TRBV7-2 and TRBJ2-1, reads GAGVSQSPSNKVTEKGKDVELRCDPISGHTALYWYRQSLGQGLEFLIYFQGNSAPDKSGLPSDRFSAERTGGSVSTLTIQRTQQEDSAVYLCASSFVYEQFFGPGTRLTVL.